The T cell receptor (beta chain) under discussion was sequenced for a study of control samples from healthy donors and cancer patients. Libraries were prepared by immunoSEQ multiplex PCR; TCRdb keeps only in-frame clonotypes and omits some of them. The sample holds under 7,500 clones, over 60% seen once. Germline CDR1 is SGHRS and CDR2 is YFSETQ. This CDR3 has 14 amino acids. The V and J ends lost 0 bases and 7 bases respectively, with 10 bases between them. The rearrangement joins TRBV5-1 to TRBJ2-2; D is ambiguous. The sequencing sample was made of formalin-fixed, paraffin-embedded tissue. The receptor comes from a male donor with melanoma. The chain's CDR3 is CASSLEPVGGELFF. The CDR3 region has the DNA TGCGCCAGCAGCTTGGAACCTGTGGGCGGGGAGCTGTTTTTT.